What follows are 29 T cell receptor beta chains derived from one specimen sequenced in a study of blood T cell repertoires in COVID-19. Data came from immunoSEQ multiplex PCR; TCRdb stores just in-frame clones and leaves some out. The sample includes 250,000 to 300,000 clones, about nine tenths of them seen just once. Sequenced sample: PBMCs or T cells enriched from blood (not recorded which). The source is a woman in her forties with acute COVID-19.

The chain uses TRBV25-1 and TRBJ2-1; 12 positions match TRBD2. Germline lookup yields CDR1 MGHDK and CDR2 SYGVNS. V dropped 2 bases and J dropped 15; count of bases not matched to a gene: 11. CDR3 length: 15 amino acids. The CDR3 here is CASSEGPSGRARLFF. CDR3 coding DNA: TGTGCCAGCAGTGAAGGTCCTAGCGGGAGGGCCAGATTGTTCTTC.

This rearrangement joins TRBV9 to TRBJ1-1; 12 nucleotides agree with TRBD1. CDR3 length: 16 amino acids. CDR1 and CDR2 from the germline V gene are SGDLS and YYNGEE. V lost 4 bases and J lost 5; bases outside the gene matches: 9. CDR3 protein: CASSKPGQGAETEAFF. CDR3 bases: TGTGCCAGCAGCAAACCGGGACAGGGGGCAGAGACTGAAGCTTTCTTT.

This chain joins TRBV6-1 and TRBJ1-6; 8 positions agree with TRBD1. V shed 3 bases, J shed 7 bases, and the junction held 2 bases outside the gene matches. The CDR3 has 14 amino acids. CDR1 and CDR2 from the germline V gene are MNHNS and SASEGT. This chain's CDR3 is CASSETGDNSPLHF. The DNA for the CDR3 is TGTGCCAGCAGTGAGACAGGGGACAATTCACCCCTCCACTTT.

This chain connects TRBV9 to TRBJ2-1; 12 positions agree with TRBD2. The CDR3 has 17 amino acids. Per germline, CDR1 SGDLS and CDR2 YYNGEE. The J segment lost 7 bases and the V segment lost 3 bases, leaving 11 bases of the junction unmatched. This CDR3 is CASSATSGGPRGNEQFF. The CDR3 nucleotides are TGTGCCAGCAGCGCCACTAGCGGGGGGCCCCGGGGGAATGAGCAGTTCTTC.

CDR3: CASSSRTSAYEQYF. The CDR3 bases are TGTGCCAGCAGCTCCCGGACTAGCGCCTACGAGCAGTACTTC. J is TRBJ2-7 and V is TRBV7-9, with TRBD2 matching over 9 bases. The CDR3 has 14 residues. CDR1 is SEHNR and CDR2 is FQNEAQ in the germline V gene (reference sequence). The junction had 3 bases not matched to a gene; V was cut back by 4 bases and J by 2 bases.

The CDR3 loop is CASSFPLGGAQGYEQYF. CDR3 nucleotides: TGTGCCAGCAGCTTCCCCCTCGGCGGGGCCCAGGGTTACGAGCAGTACTTC. The chain carries TRBV7-9 and TRBJ2-7; the D gene is possibly TRBD2 (6 bases). The germline V and J ends were trimmed by 3 bases and 4 bases, with 22 bases remaining between them. CDR3 length: 17 amino acids. Germline V gives CDR1 SEHNR, CDR2 FQNEAQ (reference sequence). Together with reference TRBV7-9 and TRBJ2-7, the CDR3 gives the full variable domain: DTGVSQNPRHKITKRGQNVTFRCDPISEHNRLYWYRQTLGQGPEFLTYFQNEAQLEKSRLLSDRFSAERPKGSFSTLEIQRTEQGDSAMYLCASSFPLGGAQGYEQYFGPGTRLTVT.

The genes are TRBV6-5 and TRBJ1-1; D is ambiguous. The V gene's germline CDR1 is MNHEY and CDR2 SVGAGI. Deletions cut 0 bases from V and 1 base from J, with 12 bases between. There are 16 residues in the CDR3. As DNA, the CDR3 is TGTGCCAGCAGTTACTCACCGGACTGGGGGAACACTGAAGCTTTCTTT. Translation: CASSYSPDWGNTEAFF.

The chain couples TRBV10-3 to TRBJ1-2; 10 positions match TRBD1. The trim removed 4 bases at V and 5 bases at J, leaving 7 bases unmatched. Per the germline V gene, CDR1 is ENHRY and CDR2 is SYGVKD. This CDR3 comprises 15 residues. The CDR3 spells CAISGPGTGAYGYTF. The CDR3 DNA follows: TGTGCCATCAGTGGCCCCGGGACAGGGGCGTATGGCTACACCTTC.

V and J are TRBV21-1 and TRBJ1-5; TRBD1 is taken as the D call from the table, unchecked against the DNA. TRBV21-1 is flagged as a pseudogene. The CDR3 consists of 16 residues. The CDR3 DNA reads as TGTGCCAGCAGCAAAACGACAGGGGATAGCAATCAGCCCCAGCATTTT. Translation gives CASSKTTGDSNQPQHF.

J is TRBJ2-7 and V is TRBV2; 9 bases line up with TRBD1. The trim removed 0 bases at V and 3 bases at J, leaving 3 bases unmatched. Germline V CDR1 and CDR2: SNHLY, FYNNEI. CDR3 size: 15 residues. CDR3 sequence (DNA): TGTGCCAGCAGTGAAGCGGGACAGGGCTTCTACGAGCAGTACTTC. This codes for CASSEAGQGFYEQYF.

The table lists this clone with a few counts. V and J are TRBV5-6 and TRBJ1-5, with a tentative D call TRBD1 (6 bases). Trimming pared 5 bases from V and 0 bases from J, leaving 9 bases between. Germline V gene lookup returns CDR1 SGHDT and CDR2 YYEEEE. The CDR3 sequence is 14 residues long. This chain's CDR3 is CASSGQNSNQPQHF. CDR3 DNA sequence: TGTGCCAGCAGTGGACAGAATAGCAATCAGCCCCAGCATTTT.

The chain combines TRBV7-2 with TRBJ2-1, with 9 bases matching TRBD1. The CDR3 covers 16 residues. Germline V gene lookup returns CDR1 SGHTA and CDR2 FQGNSA. V lost 5 bases to trimming and J lost 0 bases; unmatched junction nucleotides: 5. CDR3 nucleotide sequence: TGTGCCAGCAGCGTACAGGGGGCGGGCTCCTACAATGAGCAGTTCTTC. It translates to CASSVQGAGSYNEQFF.

The sample holds one count of this clone. This chain links TRBV6-1 with TRBJ1-6; tentatively, D is TRBD1 (5 bases). CDR1 and CDR2 from the germline V gene are MNHNS and SASEGT. The CDR3 totals 15 residues. Trimming took 1 base from V and 6 from J, leaving 10 bases between them. CDR3: CASSEEGLGNSPLHF. CDR3 DNA: TGTGCCAGCAGTGAAGAGGGACTAGGTAATTCACCCCTCCACTTT.

V and J are TRBV3-1 (or the pseudogene TRBV3-2) and TRBJ2-1; unclear D gene. Trimming left V 3 bases short and J 7 bases short, with 13 bases between. Germline CDR1 and CDR2: LGHDT and YNNKEL (reference sequence). This CDR3 is 14 amino acids long. The CDR3 spells CASSHQRLVNEQFF. The DNA for the CDR3 is TGTGCCAGCAGCCACCAGAGGTTAGTAAATGAGCAGTTCTTC.

This chain connects TRBV6-1 to TRBJ1-1, with D possibly matching TRBD1 (5 bases). The CDR3 has 16 residues. Per the germline V gene, CDR1 is MNHNS and CDR2 is SASEGT. The germline V and J ends were trimmed by 2 bases and 5 bases, with 18 bases remaining between them. The DNA of the CDR3 is TGTGCCAGCAGTGAATTCGCCAGGGTTGTTCAAACTGAAGCTTTCTTT. This sequence encodes CASSEFARVVQTEAFF.

The genes are TRBV18 and TRBJ2-6; weak D call: TRBD1 (6 bases). V was cut by 1 base and J by 0 bases, with 10 bases left in between. The CDR3 is made up of 17 amino acids. The germline V gene has CDR1 KGHSH and CDR2 LQKENI. The DNA for the CDR3 is TGTGCCAGCTCACCACAACAGGGAAGCTCTGGGGCCAACGTCCTGACTTTC. The encoded protein is CASSPQQGSSGANVLTF.

The V and J genes are TRBV9 and TRBJ2-3, with 7 bases that match TRBD2. V shed 0 bases, J shed 4 bases, and the junction held 5 bases outside the gene matches. Germline V CDR1 and CDR2: SGDLS, YYNGEE. CDR3 length equals 15 residues. CDR3 residues: CASSVGSGGADTQYF. CDR3 DNA sequence: TGTGCCAGCAGCGTAGGAAGTGGGGGGGCAGATACGCAGTATTTT.

This chain's CDR3 is CASSPPAVSGNTIYF. The CDR3 DNA is TGTGCCAGCTCACCACCGGCCGTGTCTGGAAACACCATATATTTT. The chain recombines TRBV18 with TRBJ1-3, with unresolved D. Trimming removed 0 bases at V and 1 base at J, with 7 bases between. This CDR3 comprises 15 residues. Looked up from germline, CDR1 is KGHSH and CDR2 is LQKENI.

The chain has TRBV7-3 and TRBJ2-2, with TRBD2 identical over 10 bases. CDR1 is SGHTA and CDR2 is FQGTGA in the germline V gene. V shed 1 base, J shed 5 bases, and the junction held 4 bases outside the gene matches. The CDR3 is 16 residues long. The CDR3 DNA reads TGTGCCAGCAGCTTAAGCCTAGCGGGGGTTACCGGGGAGCTGTTTTTT. This encodes CASSLSLAGVTGELFF.

The chain couples TRBV6-2 or TRBV6-3 to TRBJ2-1; a weak D match, TRBD2 (5 bases). Germline V lookup: CDR1 MNHEY, CDR2 SVGEGT. Trimming pared 4 bases from V and 0 bases from J, leaving 10 bases between. This CDR3 is built from 15 residues. CDR3 sequence: CASSSAGNSYNEQFF. The CDR3 bases are TGTGCCAGCAGTTCCGCCGGGAACTCCTACAATGAGCAGTTCTTC.

This clone has a single count. This chain connects TRBV5-1 to TRBJ2-6; D is possibly TRBD1 (7 bases). The V and J ends lost 2 bases and 2 bases respectively, with 20 bases between them. CDR3 length equals 19 residues. The germline CDR1 and CDR2 sequences are SGHRS and YFSETQ. CDR3 in amino acids: CASSFLVARGATGANVLTF. CDR3 DNA: TGCGCCAGCAGCTTTTTGGTCGCCAGGGGGGCGACTGGGGCCAACGTCCTGACTTTC.

J is TRBJ1-1 and V is TRBV28, with TRBD1 matching 7 bases. Germline V lookup: CDR1 MDHEN, CDR2 SYDVKM. V lost 2 bases to trimming and J lost 10 bases; unmatched junction nucleotides: 7. The CDR3 totals 13 residues. This CDR3 is CASSLRGQVRAFF. CDR3 in DNA: TGTGCCAGCAGTTTACGTGGACAGGTCAGAGCTTTCTTT.

V usage is TRBV30 and J usage is TRBJ1-6; no reliable D call. In germline, CDR1 is GTSNPN, CDR2 SVGIG (reference sequence). Trimming pared 3 bases from V and 0 bases from J, leaving 9 bases between. The CDR3 extends over 15 amino acids. CDR3 amino acids: CAWRRESSYNSPLHF. CDR3 DNA sequence: TGTGCCTGGAGAAGGGAGAGCTCCTATAATTCACCCCTCCACTTT.

V and J are TRBV18 and TRBJ1-2; no clear D. CDR3 size: 16 residues. Germline V gene sequence: CDR1 KGHSH, CDR2 LQKENI. Trimming shortened V by 3 bases and J by 4 bases, and 18 bases separated the two germline ends. The CDR3 DNA reads TGTGCCAGCTCACCGACCCTAACCTTATCGGGCTATGGCTACACCTTC. It is translated as CASSPTLTLSGYGYTF.

The chain combines TRBV7-9 with TRBJ1-4; TRBD1 agrees at 9 bases. The V segment lost 6 bases and the J segment 8 bases; nucleotides outside the gene matches: 7. Germline-derived CDR1 and CDR2 are SEHNR and FQNEAQ (reference sequence). The CDR3 runs to 14 residues. CDR3 in DNA: TGTGCCAGCAGACCGACAGGGGGAGGCGAAAAACTGTTTTTT. Translation: CASRPTGGGEKLFF.

The chain links TRBV3-1 (or the pseudogene TRBV3-2) to TRBJ2-3; possibly TRBD2 for D (6 bases). Trimming removed 1 base from V and 10 bases from J, with 12 bases in between. The CDR3 totals 13 residues. Germline assignment: CDR1 LGHDT and CDR2 YNNKEL (reference sequence). CDR3: CASSQGGRGSQYF. CDR3 in DNA: TGTGCCAGCAGCCAAGGAGGGCGGGGATCGCAGTATTTT.

This clone is a singleton in its sample. This rearrangement joins TRBV10-3 to TRBJ1-2; 10 nucleotides align to TRBD1. Germline V lookup: CDR1 ENHRY, CDR2 SYGVKD. J gave up 3 bases and V 7 bases, and 8 bases lay outside the gene matches. The CDR3 is 15 residues long. The CDR3 is CAINREGTGDYGYTF. The DNA of the CDR3 is TGTGCCATCAACCGAGAGGGGACAGGGGACTATGGCTACACCTTC.

This CDR3 reads CAWSSGHNQPQHF. CDR3 coding DNA: TGTGCCTGGAGCTCTGGACACAATCAGCCCCAGCATTTT. The chain employs TRBV30 and TRBJ1-5; D is possibly TRBD1 (5 bases). Trimming removed 3 bases at V and 3 bases at J, with 9 bases between. The V gene's germline CDR1 is GTSNPN and CDR2 SVGIG (reference sequence). The CDR3 runs 13 residues.

This sequence joins TRBV6-2 or TRBV6-3 and TRBJ1-6, with a weak D call TRBD1 (5 bases). The CDR3 covers 19 residues. Germline loops: CDR1 MNHEY, CDR2 SVGEGT. Trimming pared 5 bases from V and 2 bases from J, leaving 22 bases between. CDR3 in amino acids: CASSPDRGGRSAYNSPLHF. CDR3 coding DNA: TGTGCCAGCAGTCCAGATAGGGGAGGGAGGTCCGCCTATAATTCACCCCTCCACTTT.